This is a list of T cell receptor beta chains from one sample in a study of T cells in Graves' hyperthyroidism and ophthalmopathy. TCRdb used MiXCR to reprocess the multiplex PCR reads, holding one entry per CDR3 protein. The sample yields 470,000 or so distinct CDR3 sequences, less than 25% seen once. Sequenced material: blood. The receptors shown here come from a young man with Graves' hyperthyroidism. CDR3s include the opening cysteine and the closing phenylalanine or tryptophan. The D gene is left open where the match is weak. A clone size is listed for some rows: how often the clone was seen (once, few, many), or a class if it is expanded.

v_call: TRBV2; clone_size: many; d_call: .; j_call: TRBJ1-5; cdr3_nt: TGTGCCAGCAGTGATAATACGGGAAGCAATCAGCCCCAGCATTTT; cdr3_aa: CASSDNTGSNQPQHF
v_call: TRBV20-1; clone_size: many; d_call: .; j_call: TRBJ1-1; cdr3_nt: TGCAGTGCCAGGGATGGATCTGGGACTGAAGCTTTCTTT; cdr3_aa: CSARDGSGTEAFF
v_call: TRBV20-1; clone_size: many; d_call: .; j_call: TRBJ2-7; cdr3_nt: TGCAGTGCTAGACGCCCTAGAGGGGCCCTCCTTTACGAGCAGTACTTC; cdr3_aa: CSARRPRGALLYEQYF
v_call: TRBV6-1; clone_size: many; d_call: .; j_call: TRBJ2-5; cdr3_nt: TGTGCCAGCAGTGAATGGGGCAGGGGTGGAGAGACCCAGTACTTC; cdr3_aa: CASSEWGRGGETQYF
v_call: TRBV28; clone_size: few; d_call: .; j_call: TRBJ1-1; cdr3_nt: TGTGCCAGCAGTTTAGGAGAAGTTAACACTGAAGCTTTCTTT; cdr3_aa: CASSLGEVNTEAFF
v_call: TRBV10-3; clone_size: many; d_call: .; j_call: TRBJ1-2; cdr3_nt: TGTGCCATCAGTGACTGGGTCCATGGCTACACCTTC; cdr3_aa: CAISDWVHGYTF
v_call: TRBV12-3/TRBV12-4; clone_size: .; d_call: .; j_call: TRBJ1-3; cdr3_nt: TGTGCCAGCAGCCGGGGCGCTGGAAACACCATATATTTT; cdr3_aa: CASSRGAGNTIYF
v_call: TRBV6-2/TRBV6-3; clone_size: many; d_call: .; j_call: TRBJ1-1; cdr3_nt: TGTGCCAGCAGAGTTACTCGATTGAGCAGGGGACTGTCGAACACTGAAGCTTTCTTT; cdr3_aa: CASRVTRLSRGLSNTEAFF
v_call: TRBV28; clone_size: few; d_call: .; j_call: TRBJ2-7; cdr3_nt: TGTGCCAGCAGTGGTCAGGGACTCTACGAGCAGTACTTC; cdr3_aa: CASSGQGLYEQYF
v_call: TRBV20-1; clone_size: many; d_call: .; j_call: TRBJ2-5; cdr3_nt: TGCAGTGCTAAAGGGGGTGGGGGGCTGCAAGAGACCCAGTACTTC; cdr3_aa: CSAKGGGGLQETQYF
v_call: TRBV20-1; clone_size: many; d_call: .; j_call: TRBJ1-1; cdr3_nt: TGCAGTGCTAGGAGGCGAACCAGAAGCACTGAAGCTTTCTTT; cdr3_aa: CSARRRTRSTEAFF
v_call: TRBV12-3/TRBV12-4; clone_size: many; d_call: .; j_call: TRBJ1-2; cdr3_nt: TGTGCCAGCAGTTTGGGCGGACTCATGCCGCCCCACGGCTACACCTTC; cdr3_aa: CASSLGGLMPPHGYTF
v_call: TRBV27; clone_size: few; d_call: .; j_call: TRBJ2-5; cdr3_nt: TGTGCCAGCAGTTGGAGGGGAGCCCCGGGAGAGACCCAGTACTTC; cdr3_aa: CASSWRGAPGETQYF
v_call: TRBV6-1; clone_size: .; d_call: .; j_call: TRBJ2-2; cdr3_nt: TGTGCCAGCAGTCCAGGGGTGGGGAACACCGGGGAGCTGTTTTTT; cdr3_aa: CASSPGVGNTGELFF
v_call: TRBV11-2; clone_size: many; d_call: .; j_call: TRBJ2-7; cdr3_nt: TGTGCCAGCAGCTTAGCTTACTACGAGCAGTACTTC; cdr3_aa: CASSLAYYEQYF
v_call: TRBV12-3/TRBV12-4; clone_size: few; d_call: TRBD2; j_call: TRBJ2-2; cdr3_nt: TGTGCCAGCAGTAAGAGGACTAGCGGGGACACCGGGGAGCTGTTTTTT; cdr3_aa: CASSKRTSGDTGELFF
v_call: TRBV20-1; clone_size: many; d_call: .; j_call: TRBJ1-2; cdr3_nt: TGCAGTGCTAGAGATATTACGGGCTATGGCTACACCTTC; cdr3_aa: CSARDITGYGYTF
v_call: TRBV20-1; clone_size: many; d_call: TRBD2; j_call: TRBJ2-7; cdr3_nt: TGCAGTGCTAGAGTTTTAGCGGGGTCCTCCTACGAGCAGTACTTC; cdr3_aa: CSARVLAGSSYEQYF
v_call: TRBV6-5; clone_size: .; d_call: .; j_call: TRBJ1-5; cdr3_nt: TGTGCCAGCAGTTACGGGAGGAATAGCAATCAGCCCCAGCATTTT; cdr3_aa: CASSYGRNSNQPQHF
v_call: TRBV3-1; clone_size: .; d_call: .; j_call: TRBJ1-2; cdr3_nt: TGTGCCAGCAGCCAAGACGGGGGCGCTTTCTATGGCTACACCTTC; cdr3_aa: CASSQDGGAFYGYTF
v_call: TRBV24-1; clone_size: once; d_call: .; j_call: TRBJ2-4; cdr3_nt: TGTGCCACCAGTGACTCCAGGACTACGAACATTCAGTACTTC; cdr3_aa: CATSDSRTTNIQYF
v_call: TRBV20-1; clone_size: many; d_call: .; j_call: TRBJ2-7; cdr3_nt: TGCAGTGCTAGAGCCCCGTCCACCCTGCTCTCCTACGAGCAGTACTTC; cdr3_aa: CSARAPSTLLSYEQYF
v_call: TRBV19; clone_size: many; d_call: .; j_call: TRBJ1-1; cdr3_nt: TGTGCCAGTAGTCTAAGGCAGACTGAAGCTTTCTTT; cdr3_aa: CASSLRQTEAFF
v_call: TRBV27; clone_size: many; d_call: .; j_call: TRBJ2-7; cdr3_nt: TGTGCCAGCAGTCCCGGAGGGGGCTGGTACGAGCAGTACTTC; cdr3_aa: CASSPGGGWYEQYF
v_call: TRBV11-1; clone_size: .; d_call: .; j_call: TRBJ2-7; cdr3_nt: TGTGCCAGCAGCCTAGGACATCCGTCCTTAACCTACGAGCAGTACTTC; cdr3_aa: CASSLGHPSLTYEQYF
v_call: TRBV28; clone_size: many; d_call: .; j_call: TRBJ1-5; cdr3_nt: TGTGCCAGCAGTGCCGGGCTGGGAGATAGCAATCAGCCCCAGCATTTT; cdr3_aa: CASSAGLGDSNQPQHF
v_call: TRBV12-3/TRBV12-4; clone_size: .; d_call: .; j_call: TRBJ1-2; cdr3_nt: TGTGCCAGCAGACTGGGGACACTCGACGGCTACACCTTC; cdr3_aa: CASRLGTLDGYTF
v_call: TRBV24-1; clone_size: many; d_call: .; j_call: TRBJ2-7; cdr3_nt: TGTGCCACCAGTGATTTGGGGGTCGGGGGCACCTACGAGCAGTACTTC; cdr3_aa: CATSDLGVGGTYEQYF
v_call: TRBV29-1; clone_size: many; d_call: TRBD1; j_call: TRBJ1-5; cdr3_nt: TGCAGCGTTCCCGGACAGGGGTCCAGCCCCCAGCATTTT; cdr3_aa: CSVPGQGSSPQHF
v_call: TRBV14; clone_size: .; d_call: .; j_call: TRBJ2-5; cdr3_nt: TGTGCCAGCAGCCCGTGGGCGGGACAAGAGACCCAGTACTTC; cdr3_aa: CASSPWAGQETQYF
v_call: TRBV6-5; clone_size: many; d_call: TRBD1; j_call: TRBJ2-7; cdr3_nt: TGTGCCAGCGGCCTTGGACAGGGGAGCGAGCAGTACTTC; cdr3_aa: CASGLGQGSEQYF
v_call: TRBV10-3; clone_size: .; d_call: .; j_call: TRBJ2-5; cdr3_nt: TGTGCCCCCGGCGGCTTAAGGACACCGGAGACCCAGTACTTC; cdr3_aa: CAPGGLRTPETQYF
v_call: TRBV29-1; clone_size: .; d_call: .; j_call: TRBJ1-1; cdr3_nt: TGCAGCGTTGATTGGCGGGGGACGAGCACTGAAGCTTTCTTT; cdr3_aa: CSVDWRGTSTEAFF
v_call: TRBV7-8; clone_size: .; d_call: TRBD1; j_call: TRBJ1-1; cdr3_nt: TGTGCCAGCAGCGGAGAGCCCGGGACAGGGATTATGAACACTGAAGCTTTCTTT; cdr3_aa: CASSGEPGTGIMNTEAFF
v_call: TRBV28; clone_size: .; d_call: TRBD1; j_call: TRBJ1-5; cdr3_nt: TGTGCCAGCAGTTTATGGGGGACAGGGGGAAATCACCCCCAGCATTTT; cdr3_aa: CASSLWGTGGNHPQHF
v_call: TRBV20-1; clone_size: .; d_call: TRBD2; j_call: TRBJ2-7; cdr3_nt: TGCAGTGCTGAGCTAGCGGGGGGAACCTACGAGCAGTACTTC; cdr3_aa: CSAELAGGTYEQYF
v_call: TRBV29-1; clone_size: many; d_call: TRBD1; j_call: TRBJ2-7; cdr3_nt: TGCAGCGGGTGGGACAGCCAAGAGCAGTACTTC; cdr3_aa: CSGWDSQEQYF
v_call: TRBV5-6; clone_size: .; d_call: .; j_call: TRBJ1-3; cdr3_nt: TGTGCCAGCACCTTTCAGCTGTGGGACACCATATATTTT; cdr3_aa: CASTFQLWDTIYF
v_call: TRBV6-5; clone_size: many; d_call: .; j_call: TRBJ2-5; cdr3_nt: TGTGCCAGCAGTTACATATCGGAAGGGATCCGAACCGTCGGGACCCAGTACTTC; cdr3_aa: CASSYISEGIRTVGTQYF
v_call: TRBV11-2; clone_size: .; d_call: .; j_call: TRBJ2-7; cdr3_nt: TGTGCCAGCAGCTTCAGACTCGACAACCCCCCCTACGAGCAGTACTTC; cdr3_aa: CASSFRLDNPPYEQYF
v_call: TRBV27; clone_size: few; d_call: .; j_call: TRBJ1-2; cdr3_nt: TGTGCCAGCAGTTTTGTGGATAGGGCGCATGGCTACACCTTC; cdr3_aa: CASSFVDRAHGYTF
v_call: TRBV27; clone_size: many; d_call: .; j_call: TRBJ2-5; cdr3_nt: TGTGCCAGCCCTCTCCGAGGGACCCAAGAGACCCAGTACTTC; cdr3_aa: CASPLRGTQETQYF
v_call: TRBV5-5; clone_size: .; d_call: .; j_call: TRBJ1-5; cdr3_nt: TGTGCCAGCAGTCATCAGGCAGCGAGCAATCAGCCCCAGCATTTT; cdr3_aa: CASSHQAASNQPQHF